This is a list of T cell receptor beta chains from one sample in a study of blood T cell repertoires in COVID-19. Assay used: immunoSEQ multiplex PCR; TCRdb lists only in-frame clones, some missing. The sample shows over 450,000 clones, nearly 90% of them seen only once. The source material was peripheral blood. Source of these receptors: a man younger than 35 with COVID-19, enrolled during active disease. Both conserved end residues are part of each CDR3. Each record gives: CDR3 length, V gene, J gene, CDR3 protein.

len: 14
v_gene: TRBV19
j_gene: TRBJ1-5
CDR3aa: CASSVGTGGQPQHF

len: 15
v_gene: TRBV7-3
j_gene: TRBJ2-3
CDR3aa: CASSAGTGDTDTQYF

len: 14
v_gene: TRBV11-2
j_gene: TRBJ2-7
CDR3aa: CASSFGTVDYEQYF

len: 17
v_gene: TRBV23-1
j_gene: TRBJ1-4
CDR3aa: CASSPPNATATNEKLFF

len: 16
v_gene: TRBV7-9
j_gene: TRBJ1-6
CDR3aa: CASSLVVGTGNSPLHF

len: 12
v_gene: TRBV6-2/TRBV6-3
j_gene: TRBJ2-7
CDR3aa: CASSLFSYEQYF

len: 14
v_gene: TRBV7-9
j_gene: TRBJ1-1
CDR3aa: CASSSRQGFTEAFF

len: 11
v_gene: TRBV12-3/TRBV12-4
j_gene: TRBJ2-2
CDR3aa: CASTRAGELFF

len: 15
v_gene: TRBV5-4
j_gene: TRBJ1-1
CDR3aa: CASSLAKGVDTEAFF

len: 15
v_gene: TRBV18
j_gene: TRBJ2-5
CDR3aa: CASSLLSGDQETQYF

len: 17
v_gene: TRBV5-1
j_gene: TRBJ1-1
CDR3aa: CASSLAGQENMNTEAFF

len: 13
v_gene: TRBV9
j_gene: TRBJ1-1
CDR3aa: CASSKQGTREAFF

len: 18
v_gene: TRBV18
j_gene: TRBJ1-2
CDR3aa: CASSRETLGTGSSYGYTF

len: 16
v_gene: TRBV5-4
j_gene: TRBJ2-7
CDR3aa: CASTPPGLASFGEQYF

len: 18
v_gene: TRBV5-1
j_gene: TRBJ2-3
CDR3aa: CASSSSTGTSISTDTQYF

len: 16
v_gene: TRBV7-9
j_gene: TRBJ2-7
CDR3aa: CASSPEREDTFYEQYF

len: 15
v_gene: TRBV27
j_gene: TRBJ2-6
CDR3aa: CASSLGPLGANVLTF

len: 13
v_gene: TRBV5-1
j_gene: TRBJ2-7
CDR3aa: CASSGTGGYEQYF

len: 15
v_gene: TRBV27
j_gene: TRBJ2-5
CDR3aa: CASSSTVNRRETQYF

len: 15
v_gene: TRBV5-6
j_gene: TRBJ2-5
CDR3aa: CASSYLAGGGETQYF

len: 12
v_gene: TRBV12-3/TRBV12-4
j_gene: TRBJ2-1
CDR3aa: CASSLRGGEQFF

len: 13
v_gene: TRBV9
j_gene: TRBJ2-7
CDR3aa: CASSHEPSYEQYF

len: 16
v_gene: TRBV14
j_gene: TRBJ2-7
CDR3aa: CASSQDLGQGLDEQYF

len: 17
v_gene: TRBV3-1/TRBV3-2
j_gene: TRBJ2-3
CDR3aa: CASSQDPAGDSTDTQYF

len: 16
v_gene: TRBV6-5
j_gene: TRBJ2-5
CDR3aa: CASSYSGTGTSGTQYF

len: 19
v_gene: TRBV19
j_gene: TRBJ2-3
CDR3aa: CASSSWTGTSGGGTDTQYF

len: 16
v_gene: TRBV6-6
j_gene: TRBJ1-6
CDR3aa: CASSYDVRDSHSPLHF

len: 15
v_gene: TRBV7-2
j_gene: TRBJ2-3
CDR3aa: CASSLGPTSTDTQYF

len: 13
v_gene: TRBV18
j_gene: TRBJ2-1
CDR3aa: CASSPGTSGEQFF

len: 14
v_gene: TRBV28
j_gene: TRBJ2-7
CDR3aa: CASSSGTLVYEQYF